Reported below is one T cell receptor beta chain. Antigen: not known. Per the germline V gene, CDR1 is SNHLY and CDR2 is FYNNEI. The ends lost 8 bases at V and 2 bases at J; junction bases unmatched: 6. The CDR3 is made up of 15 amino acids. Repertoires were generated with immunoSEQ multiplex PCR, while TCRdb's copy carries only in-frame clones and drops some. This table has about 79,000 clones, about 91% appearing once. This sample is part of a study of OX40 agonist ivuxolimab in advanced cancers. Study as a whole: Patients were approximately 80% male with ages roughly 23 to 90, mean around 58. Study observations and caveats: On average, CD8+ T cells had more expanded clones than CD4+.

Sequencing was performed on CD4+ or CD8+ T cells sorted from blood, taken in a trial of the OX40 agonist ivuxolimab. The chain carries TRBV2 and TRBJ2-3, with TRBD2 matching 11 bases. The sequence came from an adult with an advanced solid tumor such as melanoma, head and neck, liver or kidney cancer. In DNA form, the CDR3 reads TGTGCCAGCGAACTAGCGGGAGTTTCCACAGATACGCAGTATTTT. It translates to CASELAGVSTDTQYF.